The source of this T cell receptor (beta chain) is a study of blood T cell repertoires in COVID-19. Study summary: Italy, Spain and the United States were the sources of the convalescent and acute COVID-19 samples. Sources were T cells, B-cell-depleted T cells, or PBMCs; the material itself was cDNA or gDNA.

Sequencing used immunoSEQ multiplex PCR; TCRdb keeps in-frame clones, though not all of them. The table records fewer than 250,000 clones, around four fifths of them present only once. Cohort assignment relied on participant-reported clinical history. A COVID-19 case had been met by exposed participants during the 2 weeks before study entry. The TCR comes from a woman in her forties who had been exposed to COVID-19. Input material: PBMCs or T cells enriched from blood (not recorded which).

CDR3 residues: CASSPDSPNEQFF. The DNA for the CDR3 is TGTGCCAGCAGTCCCGACAGCCCCAATGAGCAGTTCTTC. V usage is TRBV12-3 or TRBV12-4 and J usage is TRBJ2-1, with D maybe TRBD1 (5 bases). This CDR3 is built from 13 residues. The germline V and J ends were trimmed by 5 bases and 6 bases, with 11 bases remaining between them.